Each of the 9 T cell receptor beta chains below was sequenced from the same sample in a study of molecular identifiers for immune sequencing clone quantification (dated 2018 in TCRdb). Receptor libraries were prepared by PCR. The listed sequencing device is Illumina HiSeq 4000. The public reads were quality trimmed at Q25 with fastp and then assembled into clones with MiXCR by TCRdb, keeping productive beta chains. Duplicate CDR3 protein sequences are folded into a single record with the most common DNA and genes. The sample table contains some 66,000 distinct CDR3 sequences; only one count was recorded for 19% of them. The top ten constitute 1.4% to 1.5% of the sample. Sequencing was done on a sample of naive CD8+ T cells from blood, with Jurkat cell RNA spiked in. The cell subset or site label, read with the paper, signifies: FACS-sorted CD8+CD4-CCR7+CD45RA+ naive T cells. All receptors derive from a human donor in good health. Some libraries in this study had Jurkat cell RNA spiked in.

This clonotype was recorded many times. The J gene is TRBJ2-7, the V gene TRBV29-1; a weak D match, TRBD2 (5 bases). V lost 4 bases to trimming and J lost 4 bases, with 8 bases between them. The CDR3 extends over 11 amino acids. Germline CDR1 SQVTM, CDR2 ANQGSEA. The CDR3 DNA is TGCAGCGTTGTAACGGGATACGAGCAGTACTTC. Translated: CSVVTGYEQYF.

This clonotype was recorded at least ten times. The chain employs TRBV4-3 and TRBJ2-1; no definite D call. The CDR3 runs 12 residues. From germline, CDR1 is LGHNA and CDR2 YSLEER. Trimming removed 5 bases at V and 8 bases at J, with 10 bases between. The CDR3 DNA follows: TGCGCCAGCAGCTCCTATCCCGATGAGCAGTTCTTC. Amino acids: CASSSYPDEQFF.

Concerning this clonotype itself: A much larger clone differs from this one at a single base, so this may be a read error. V is TRBV7-9 and J is TRBJ1-4; 9 bases align to TRBD1. The CDR3 length is 17 residues. CDR1 and CDR2 from the germline V gene are SEHNR and FQNEAQ (reference sequence). CDR3 region: CASSLFDRGATNEELFF. CDR3 coding DNA: TGTGCCAGCAGCTTATTTGACAGGGGGGCTACTAATGAAGAACTGTTTTTT.

This clonotype showed up many times. This chain uses TRBV6-1 with TRBJ1-3; the D gene is possibly TRBD1 (5 bases). The length of the CDR3 is 17 residues. Germline V gives CDR1 MNHNS, CDR2 SASEGT. The germline V and J ends were trimmed by 1 base and 3 bases, with 16 bases remaining between them. This CDR3 is CASSEEWGGKYGNTIYF. Here the CDR3 DNA reads TGTGCCAGCAGTGAAGAATGGGGGGGAAAATATGGAAACACCATATATTTT.

This clonotype occurred a few times. The chain is built from TRBV4-1 and TRBJ2-1; 7 bases are a match to TRBD2. V shed 4 bases, J shed 0 bases, and the junction held 6 bases outside the gene matches. Per the germline V gene, CDR1 is MGHRA and CDR2 is YSYEKL. The CDR3 extends over 16 amino acids. As DNA, the CDR3 is TGCGCCAGCAGCCCGCGGTCTAGCGGCTCCTACAATGAGCAGTTCTTC. This encodes CASSPRSSGSYNEQFF.

The table lists this clonotype with many counts. This rearrangement joins TRBV4-3 to TRBJ1-1; D gene uncertain. The V and J ends lost 0 bases and 0 bases respectively, with 11 bases between them. The CDR3 length is 16 residues. The germline CDR1 and CDR2 sequences are LGHNA and YSLEER. The CDR3 here is CASSQDWKGLNTEAFF. DNA for the CDR3: TGCGCCAGCAGCCAAGATTGGAAGGGATTGAACACTGAAGCTTTCTTT.

As concerns this clonotype: A read error may be the cause here, since a much bigger clone is one base away. This rearrangement joins TRBV5-3 to TRBJ2-2; D possibly matches TRBD1 or TRBD2 (5 bases each). TRBV5-3 is an ORF, and what it does is uncertain. This CDR3 region has 14 residues. The CDR3 DNA follows: TGTGCCAGCAGCTTGGTGATTAGGGACGGGGAGCTGCTTTTT. It codes for CASSLVIRDGELLF.

On this clonotype itself: A much more abundant neighbour one base away suggests this may be a read error. The DNA for the CDR3 is TGTGCCAGTAGTATAGACGTGGGAGCTTATAGCAATCAGCCCCAGCATTTT. It specifies CASSIDVGAYSNQPQHF. This chain joins TRBV19 and TRBJ1-5; unclear D gene. In germline, CDR1 is LNHDA, CDR2 SQIVND (reference sequence). The germline V and J ends were trimmed by 0 bases and 0 bases, with 12 bases remaining between them. The CDR3 has 17 residues.

This clonotype was recorded at least ten times. The rearrangement joins TRBV15 to TRBJ2-1; 7 bases line up with TRBD1. This CDR3 is 14 amino acids long. J lost 6 bases, V lost 8 bases, and 10 bases had no gene match. The V gene's germline CDR1 is LNHNV and CDR2 YYDKDF (reference sequence). CDR3 loop: CATQPGQTGNEQFF. The CDR3 DNA is TGTGCCACCCAACCGGGACAGACCGGCAATGAGCAGTTCTTC.